The next 5 T cell receptor beta chains were all read from a single sample in a study of CD8 T cells in ankylosing spondylitis. MiXCR, run by TCRdb on the 5' RACE reads, gives a single entry per CDR3 protein. This table has hundreds of thousands of distinct CDR3 sequences, 20% to 25% appearing once. Sequenced sample: blood, either unsorted or a sorted T cell fraction (not recorded which). Receptors originate from a female donor with ankylosing spondylitis or in good health (not recorded which).

The gene calls are TRBV4-2 and TRBJ2-7; D not certain. The germline V gene encodes CDR1 LGHNA and CDR2 YNFKEQ. The V and J ends lost 1 base and 6 bases respectively, with 7 bases between them. The CDR3 spans 12 residues. The CDR3 spells CASSQGQIEQYF. The CDR3, as DNA: TGTGCCAGCAGCCAAGGGCAGATCGAGCAGTACTTC.

Only a few counts were recorded for this clonotype. V gene TRBV5-1 combines with J gene TRBJ2-7, with a tentative D call TRBD1 (6 bases). Germline CDR1 is SGHRS and CDR2 is YFSETQ. V was shortened by 5 bases and J by 1 base, with 10 bases between the two germline ends. CDR3 size: 13 residues. The CDR3 loop is CASRQGQSYEQYF. The CDR3 DNA is TGCGCCAGCAGACAGGGCCAATCCTACGAGCAGTACTTC.

The rearrangement joins TRBV5-1 to TRBJ1-1; the match to TRBD1 covers 7 bases. Germline CDR1 is SGHRS and CDR2 is YFSETQ. This CDR3 has 15 residues. Losses at the gene ends were 2 bases for V and 2 bases for J; bases not matched to a gene: 6. This chain's CDR3 is CASSLRTGPNTEAFF. The CDR3 nucleotides are TGCGCCAGCAGCTTACGGACAGGCCCTAACACTGAAGCTTTCTTT. Filled out from reference TRBV5-1 and TRBJ1-1, the complete variable domain reads KAGVTQTPRYLIKTRGQQVTLSCSPISGHRSVSWYQQTPGQGLQFLFEYFSETQRNKGNFPGRFSGRQFSNSRSEMNVSTLELGDSALYLCASSLRTGPNTEAFFGQGTRLTVV.

This clonotype turned up a few times. The chain carries TRBV10-3 and TRBJ1-3; D is ambiguous. Germline CDR1 is ENHRY and CDR2 is SYGVKD. This CDR3 is 14 amino acids long. The germline V and J ends were trimmed by 1 base and 6 bases, with 10 bases remaining between them. Here the CDR3 DNA reads TGTGCCATCAGTGAGTTCCCAGATGAAAACACCATATATTTT. Its translation: CAISEFPDENTIYF.

The chain joins TRBV29-1 to TRBJ2-7; D remains ambiguous. The V gene's germline CDR1 is SQVTM and CDR2 ANQGSEA. This CDR3 region has 12 residues. The V end was cut by 5 bases, the J end by 4 bases, with 12 bases between. In DNA form, the CDR3 reads TGCAGCGTTTCGGTTCGTCAGTACGAGCAGTACTTC. It specifies CSVSVRQYEQYF.